The T cell receptor (beta chain) under discussion was sequenced for a study of T cell clones after liver transplantation. Across the whole study: Pre-transplant mixed lymphocyte reactions yielded third-party-reactive TCRbeta sequences as comparators for graft-donor-reactive sequences.

Germline V lookup: CDR1 SSHAT, CDR2 FNYEAQ (reference sequence). CDR3 length: 13 residues. Of note for this clone: The junction differs from germline at one of its ends, possibly a read error.

Produced via immunoSEQ multiplex PCR; TCRdb's table is partial and in-frame only. In the table there are fewer than 70,000 clones, 70% to 75% of which are singletons. The sample was CD4+ T cells from blood, taken before liver transplant. This sequence originates from a human donor who received a liver transplant. The rearrangement uses TRBV7-7 and TRBJ1-1, with D possibly being TRBD1 (5 bases). In DNA, the CDR3 is TGTGCTAGCAGCTTAGTCCAGGGCACTGAAGCTTTCTTT. Amino acid sequence: CASSLVQGTEAFF.